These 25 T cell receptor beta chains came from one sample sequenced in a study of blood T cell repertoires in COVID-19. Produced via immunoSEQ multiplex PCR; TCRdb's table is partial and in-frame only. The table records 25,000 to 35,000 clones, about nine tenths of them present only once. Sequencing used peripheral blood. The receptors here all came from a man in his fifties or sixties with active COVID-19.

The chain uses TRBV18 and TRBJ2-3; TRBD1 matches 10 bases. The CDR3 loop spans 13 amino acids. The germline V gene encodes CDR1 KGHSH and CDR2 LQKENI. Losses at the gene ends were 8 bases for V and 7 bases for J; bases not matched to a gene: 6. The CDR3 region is CASETGGAYTQYF. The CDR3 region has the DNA TGTGCCAGCGAGACAGGGGGCGCATATACGCAGTATTTT.

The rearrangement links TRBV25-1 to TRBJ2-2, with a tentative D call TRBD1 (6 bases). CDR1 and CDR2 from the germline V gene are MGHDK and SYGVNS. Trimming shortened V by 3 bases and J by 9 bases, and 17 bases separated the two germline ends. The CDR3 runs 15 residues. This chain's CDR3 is CASSDTRTVTRELFF. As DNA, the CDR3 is TGTGCCAGCAGTGATACCCGGACAGTCACAAGGGAGCTGTTTTTT.

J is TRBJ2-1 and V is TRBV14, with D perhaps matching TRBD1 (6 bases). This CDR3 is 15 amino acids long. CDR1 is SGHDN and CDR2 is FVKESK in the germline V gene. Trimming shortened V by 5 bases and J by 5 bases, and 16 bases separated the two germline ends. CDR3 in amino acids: CASSSRAGTHNEQFF. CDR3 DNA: TGTGCCAGCAGCTCAAGGGCCGGGACACACAATGAGCAGTTCTTC.

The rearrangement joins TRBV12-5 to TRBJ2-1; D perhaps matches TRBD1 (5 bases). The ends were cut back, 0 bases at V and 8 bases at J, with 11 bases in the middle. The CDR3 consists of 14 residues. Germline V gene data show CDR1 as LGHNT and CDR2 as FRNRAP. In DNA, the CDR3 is TGTGCTAGTGGTTTGGTACAGGCAGCCCATGAGCAGTTCTTC. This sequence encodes CASGLVQAAHEQFF.

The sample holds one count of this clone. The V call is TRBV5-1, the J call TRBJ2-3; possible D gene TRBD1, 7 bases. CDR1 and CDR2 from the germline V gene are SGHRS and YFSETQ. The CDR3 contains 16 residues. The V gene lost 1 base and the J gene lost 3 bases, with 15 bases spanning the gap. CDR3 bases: TGCGCCAGCAGCTTGAGCAGGGGGGTAGCAACAGATACGCAGTATTTT. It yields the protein CASSLSRGVATDTQYF.

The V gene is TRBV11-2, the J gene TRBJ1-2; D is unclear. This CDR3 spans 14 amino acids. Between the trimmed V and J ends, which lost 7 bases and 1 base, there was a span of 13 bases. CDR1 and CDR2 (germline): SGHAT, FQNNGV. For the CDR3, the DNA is TGTGCCAGCATGAGAGTGCGGTATAACTATGGCTACACCTTC. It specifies CASMRVRYNYGYTF.

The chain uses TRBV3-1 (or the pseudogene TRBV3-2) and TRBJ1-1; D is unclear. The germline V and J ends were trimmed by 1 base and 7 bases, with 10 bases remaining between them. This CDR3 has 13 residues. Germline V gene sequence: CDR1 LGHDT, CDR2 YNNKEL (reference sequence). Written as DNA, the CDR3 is TGTGCCAGCAGCCAAGTCCCGCGGTTTGAAGCTTTCTTT. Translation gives CASSQVPRFEAFF.

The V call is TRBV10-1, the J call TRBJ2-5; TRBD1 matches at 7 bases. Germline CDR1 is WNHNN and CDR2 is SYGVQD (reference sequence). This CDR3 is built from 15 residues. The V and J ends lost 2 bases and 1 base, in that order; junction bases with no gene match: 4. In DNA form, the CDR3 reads TGCGCCAGCAGTGAGGGGGACAGAATCCAAGAGACCCAGTACTTC. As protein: CASSEGDRIQETQYF.

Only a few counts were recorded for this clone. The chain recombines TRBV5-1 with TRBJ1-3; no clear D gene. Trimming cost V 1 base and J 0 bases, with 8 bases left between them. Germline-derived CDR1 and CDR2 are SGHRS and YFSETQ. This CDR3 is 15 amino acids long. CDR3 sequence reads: CASSLPGSSGNTIYF. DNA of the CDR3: TGCGCCAGCAGCTTGCCAGGTAGCTCTGGAAACACCATATATTTT.

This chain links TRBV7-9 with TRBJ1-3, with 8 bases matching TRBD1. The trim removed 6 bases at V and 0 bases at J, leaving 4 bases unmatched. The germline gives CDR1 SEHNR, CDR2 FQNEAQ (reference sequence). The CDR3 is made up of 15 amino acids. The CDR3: CASRRRGPSGNTIYF. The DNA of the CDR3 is TGTGCCAGCAGACGCAGGGGGCCCTCTGGAAACACCATATATTTT.

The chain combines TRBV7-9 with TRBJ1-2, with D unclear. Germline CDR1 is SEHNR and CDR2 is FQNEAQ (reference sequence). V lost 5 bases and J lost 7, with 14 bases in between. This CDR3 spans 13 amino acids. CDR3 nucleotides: TGTGCCAGCAGCCCGCCTCCTAGGAGTGGCTACACCTTC. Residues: CASSPPPRSGYTF.

The chain's CDR3 is CASSFLLAGGPRDTQYF. The CDR3 nucleotides read TGTGCCAGCAGCTTCCTCTTAGCGGGGGGGCCGAGGGATACGCAGTATTTT. V usage is TRBV7-6 and J usage is TRBJ2-3; 11 positions agree with TRBD2. The CDR3 extends over 17 amino acids. With V trimmed by 3 bases and J by 6 bases, 11 bases remained unmatched. Per germline, CDR1 SGHVS and CDR2 FNYEAQ.

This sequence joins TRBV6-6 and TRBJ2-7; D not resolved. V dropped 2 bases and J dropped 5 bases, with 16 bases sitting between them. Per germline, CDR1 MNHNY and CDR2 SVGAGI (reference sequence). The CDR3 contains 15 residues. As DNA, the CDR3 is TGTGCCAGCAGTTACCCCAACCGGGTATCCAACGAGCAGTACTTC. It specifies CASSYPNRVSNEQYF.

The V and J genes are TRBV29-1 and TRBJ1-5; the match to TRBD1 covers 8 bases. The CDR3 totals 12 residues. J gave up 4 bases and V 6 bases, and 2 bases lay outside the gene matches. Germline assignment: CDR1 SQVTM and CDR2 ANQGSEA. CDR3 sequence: CSVTGANQPQHF. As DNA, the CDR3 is TGCAGCGTGACAGGGGCAAATCAGCCCCAGCATTTT. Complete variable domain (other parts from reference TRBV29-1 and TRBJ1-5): SAVISQKPSRDICQRGTSLTIQCQVDSQVTMMFWYRQQPGQSLTLIATANQGSEATYESGFVIDKFPISRPNLTFSTLTVSNMSPEDSSIYLCSVTGANQPQHFGDGTRLSIL.

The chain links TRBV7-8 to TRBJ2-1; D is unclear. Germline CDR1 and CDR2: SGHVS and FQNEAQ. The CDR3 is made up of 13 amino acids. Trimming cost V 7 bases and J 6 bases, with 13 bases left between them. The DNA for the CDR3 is TGTGCCAGCACCGTGCGTATTCCCAATGAGCAGTTCTTC. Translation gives CASTVRIPNEQFF. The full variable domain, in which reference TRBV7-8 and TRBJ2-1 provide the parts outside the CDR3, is GAGVSQSPRYKVAKRGQDVALRCDPISGHVSLFWYQQALGQGPEFLTYFQNEAQLDKSGLPSDRFFAERPEGSVSTLKIQRTQQEDSAVYLCASTVRIPNEQFFGPGTRLTVL.

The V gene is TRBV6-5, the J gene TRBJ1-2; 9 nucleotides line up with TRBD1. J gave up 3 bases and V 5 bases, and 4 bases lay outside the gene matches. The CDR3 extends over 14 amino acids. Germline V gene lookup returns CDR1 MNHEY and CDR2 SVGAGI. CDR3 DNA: TGTGCCAGCAGTACCCGGACAGGGGACTATGGCTACACCTTC. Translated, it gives CASSTRTGDYGYTF.

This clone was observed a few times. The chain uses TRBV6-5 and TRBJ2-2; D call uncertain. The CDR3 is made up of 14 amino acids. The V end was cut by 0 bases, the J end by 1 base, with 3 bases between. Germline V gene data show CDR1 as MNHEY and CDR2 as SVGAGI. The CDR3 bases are TGTGCCAGCAGTTACTCCGGGAACACCGGGGAGCTGTTTTTT. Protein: CASSYSGNTGELFF.

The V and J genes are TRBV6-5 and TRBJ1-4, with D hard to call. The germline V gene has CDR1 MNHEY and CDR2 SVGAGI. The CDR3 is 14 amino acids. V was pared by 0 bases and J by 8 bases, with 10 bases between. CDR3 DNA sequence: TGTGCCAGCAGTTACTCAACAGTTAGGGAAAAACTGTTTTTT. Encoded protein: CASSYSTVREKLFF.

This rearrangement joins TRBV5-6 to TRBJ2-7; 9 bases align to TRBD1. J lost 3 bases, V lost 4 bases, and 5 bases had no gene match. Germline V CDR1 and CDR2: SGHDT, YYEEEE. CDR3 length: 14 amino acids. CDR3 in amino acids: CASSRDRVSYEQYF. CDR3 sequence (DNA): TGTGCCAGCAGCAGGGACAGGGTCAGCTACGAGCAGTACTTC.

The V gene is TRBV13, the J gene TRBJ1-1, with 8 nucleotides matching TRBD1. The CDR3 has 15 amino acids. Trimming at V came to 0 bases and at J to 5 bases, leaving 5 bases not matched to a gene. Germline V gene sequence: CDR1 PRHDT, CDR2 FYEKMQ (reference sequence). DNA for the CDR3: TGTGCCAGCAGCTTAGGTCCAGGGGGCCGAACTGAAGCTTTCTTT. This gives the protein CASSLGPGGRTEAFF.

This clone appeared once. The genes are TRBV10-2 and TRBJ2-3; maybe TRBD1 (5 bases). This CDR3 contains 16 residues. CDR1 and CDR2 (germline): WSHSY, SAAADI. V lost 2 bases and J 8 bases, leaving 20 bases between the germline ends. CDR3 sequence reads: CASSEAAGAYFGTQYF. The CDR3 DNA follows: TGCGCCAGCAGTGAGGCGGCTGGGGCCTACTTTGGTACGCAGTATTTT.

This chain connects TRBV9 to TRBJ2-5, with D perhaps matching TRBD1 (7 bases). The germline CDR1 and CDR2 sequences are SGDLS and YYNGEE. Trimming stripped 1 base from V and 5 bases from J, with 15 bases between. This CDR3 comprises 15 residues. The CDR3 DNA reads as TGTGCCAGCAGCGTACAGGGGGGCCCTTGGGAGACCCAGTACTTC. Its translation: CASSVQGGPWETQYF.

The CDR3 reads CASNTPPGDTEAFF. CDR3 nucleotide sequence: TGTGCCAGCAACACCCCCCCGGGGGACACTGAAGCTTTCTTT. J is TRBJ1-1 and V is TRBV4-2; weak D call: TRBD1 (5 bases). Germline CDR1 LGHNA, CDR2 YNFKEQ. CDR3 length: 14 residues. V lost 7 bases and J 3 bases, leaving 15 bases between the germline ends.

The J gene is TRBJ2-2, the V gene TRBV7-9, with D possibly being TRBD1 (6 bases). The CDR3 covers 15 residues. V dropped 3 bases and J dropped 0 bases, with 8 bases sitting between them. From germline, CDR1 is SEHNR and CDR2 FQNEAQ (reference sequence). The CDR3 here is CASSFGTSNTGELFF. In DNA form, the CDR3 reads TGTGCCAGCAGCTTCGGGACATCGAACACCGGGGAGCTGTTTTTT.

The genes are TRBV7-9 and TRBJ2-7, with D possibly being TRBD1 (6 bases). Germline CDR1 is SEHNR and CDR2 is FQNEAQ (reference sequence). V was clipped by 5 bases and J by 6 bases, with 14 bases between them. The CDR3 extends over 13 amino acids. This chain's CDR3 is CASSRDNPSEQYF. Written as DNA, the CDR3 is TGTGCCAGCAGCCGGGACAACCCTAGCGAGCAGTACTTC.